This TCR beta chain was recovered during a study of OX40 agonist ivuxolimab in advanced cancers. Study-level background: Among those enrolled, mean age was about 63 years (range about 23 to 80) and 82.7% were male. Three patients showed partial responses: one hepatocellular carcinoma and two cutaneous melanoma cases. The study, taken as a whole, reports: Antigen specificity remained undetermined for the expanded peripheral T cells.

Sequencing used immunoSEQ multiplex PCR; TCRdb keeps in-frame clones, though not all of them. The sample yields around 51,000 clones, roughly 90% seen once. This clone was seen a single time. Its antigen is undetermined. There are 18 residues in the CDR3. Trimming took off 2 bases at V and 4 bases at J, with 23 bases between the two ends. Germline lookup yields CDR1 SEHNR and CDR2 FQNEAQ (reference sequence). This TCR came from an adult with an advanced solid tumor such as melanoma, head and neck, liver or kidney cancer. The specimen was CD4+ or CD8+ T cells sorted from blood, collected in a trial of the OX40 agonist ivuxolimab. The genes are TRBV7-9 and TRBJ2-5, with D possibly called TRBD1 or TRBD2 (6 bases each). The CDR3 is CASSLLVIGGPQSETQYF. The CDR3 nucleotides read TGTGCCAGCAGCTTACTCGTTATTGGGGGGCCCCAGTCAGAGACCCAGTACTTC.